This T cell receptor beta chain is drawn from a study of shared clonotypes between healthy human individuals. The CDR3 has 13 residues. Germline CDR1 MNHNS, CDR2 SASEGT. V was trimmed by 6 bases and J by 5 bases, leaving 11 bases between them. The assay was immunoSEQ multiplex PCR, and TCRdb's table has in-frame clones only and misses some. The sample includes around 550,000 clones, 95% to 97% of them seen just once. Study results and caveats: Rarefaction exposed incomplete sorted-subset sequencing despite large depth. Naive CD4 clonotypes overlapped across a handful of donors at around 4.8%.

For this clone: Its antigen is not identified.

This TCR was recovered from a woman under 40 in good health. The chain combines TRBV6-1 with TRBJ2-1; no clear D gene. The sample taken for sequencing was naive CD4+ T cells sorted from blood. Subset specified: CD45RA+ positively selected. CDR3 residues: CASRPGQHNEQFF. DNA of the CDR3: TGTGCCAGCAGGCCCGGGCAACACAATGAGCAGTTCTTC.